Below, 26 T cell receptor beta chains from the same sample are listed, as sequenced in a study of shared clonotypes between healthy human individuals. Produced via immunoSEQ multiplex PCR; TCRdb's table is partial and in-frame only. The data show hundreds of thousands of clones, 80% to 95% seen once. Naivety among CD8 cells was defined by CD45RO negativity and positive CCR7 selection, thereby excluding terminally differentiated effector memory CD45RA+ cells. The sequencing sample was made of naive CD8+ T cells sorted from blood. The receptor set was obtained from a man aged 25-45 years in good health.

The rearrangement joins TRBV29-1 to TRBJ2-1; tentatively, D is TRBD1 or TRBD2 (5 bases each). CDR1 and CDR2 from the germline V gene are SQVTM and ANQGSEA. The length of the CDR3 is 16 residues. With 1 base removed from V and 0 bases from J, the gap between germline ends came to 13 bases. CDR3 amino acids: CSVEGLRGVSYNEQFF. CDR3 nucleotide sequence: TGCAGCGTTGAAGGCCTCAGAGGGGTCTCCTACAATGAGCAGTTCTTC.

The V and J genes are TRBV6-5 and TRBJ1-1; D possibly corresponds to TRBD1 (5 bases). The germline V and J ends were trimmed by 2 bases and 1 base, with 8 bases remaining between them. Germline values: CDR1 MNHEY, CDR2 SVGAGI. The CDR3 has 14 residues. CDR3: CASSYGGENTEAFF. CDR3 coding DNA: TGTGCCAGCAGTTACGGGGGGGAGAACACTGAAGCTTTCTTT.

This rearrangement joins TRBV12-5 to TRBJ2-1, with TRBD1 matching over 8 bases. Germline V lookup: CDR1 LGHNT, CDR2 FRNRAP. The CDR3 contains 15 residues. With 4 bases clipped from V and 8 bases from J, the junction kept 10 bases outside the gene matches. The CDR3, as DNA: TGTGCTAGTGGTTCCTCCGGGACAGGCAACGATGAGCAGTTCTTC. It encodes CASGSSGTGNDEQFF.

The rearrangement links TRBV7-6 to TRBJ2-7; maybe TRBD1 (5 bases). CDR3 length: 14 residues. CDR1 and CDR2 from the germline V gene are SGHVS and FNYEAQ. The V gene lost 4 bases and the J gene lost 1 base, with 11 bases spanning the gap. The DNA of the CDR3 is TGTGCCAGCAGCTCGACAGACAGATCCTACGAGCAGTACTTC. This translates into CASSSTDRSYEQYF.

The chain uses TRBV6-1 and TRBJ2-7, with D unresolved. V was shortened by 4 bases and J by 3 bases, with 13 bases between the two germline ends. The CDR3 has 14 amino acids. Germline loops: CDR1 MNHNS, CDR2 SASEGT. The CDR3 nucleotides read TGTGCCAGCAGTGCTGGGCCAGATAACTACGAGCAGTACTTC. Its translation is CASSAGPDNYEQYF.

This sequence joins TRBV12-5 and TRBJ2-1; D is ambiguous. Germline V gives CDR1 LGHNT, CDR2 FRNRAP. V lost 7 bases to trimming and J lost 8 bases, with 12 bases between them. The CDR3 covers 12 residues. DNA of the CDR3: TGTGCTAGTGCGACCGTGCTCGATGAGCAGTTCTTC. Translating it yields CASATVLDEQFF.

The chain links TRBV2 to TRBJ2-1; maybe TRBD2 (6 bases). Germline lookup yields CDR1 SNHLY and CDR2 FYNNEI. This CDR3 has 13 amino acids. Trimming cost V 11 bases and J 5 bases, with 16 bases left between them. CDR3 protein: CAGTGTANNEQFF. DNA of the CDR3: TGTGCCGGCACGGGGACTGCGAACAATGAGCAGTTCTTC.

This clone was detected only once. This chain joins TRBV5-1 and TRBJ2-2, with D perhaps being TRBD1 or TRBD2 (5 bases each). Germline CDR1 is SGHRS and CDR2 is YFSETQ. V was clipped by 5 bases and J by 7 bases, with 21 bases between them. The CDR3 has 16 amino acids. In DNA, the CDR3 is TGCGCCAGCAGGATAACGGGGACCCTGAGTGTCGGGGAGCTGTTTTTT. It is translated as CASRITGTLSVGELFF. Complete variable domain (other parts from reference TRBV5-1 and TRBJ2-2): KAGVTQTPRYLIKTRGQQVTLSCSPISGHRSVSWYQQTPGQGLQFLFEYFSETQRNKGNFPGRFSGRQFSNSRSEMNVSTLELGDSALYLCASRITGTLSVGELFFGEGSRLTVL.

With respect to this clone: The sample carries other DNA sequences with the same CDR3. This chain joins TRBV6-6 and TRBJ2-2; no clear D. Germline values: CDR1 MNHNY, CDR2 SVGAGI (reference sequence). The CDR3 is 15 amino acids. The V and J ends lost 0 bases and 2 bases respectively, with 7 bases between them. CDR3 bases: TGTGCCAGCAGTTACTCAAGGGAAAACACCGGGGAGCTGTTTTTT. This sequence encodes CASSYSRENTGELFF.

The chain couples TRBV10-1 to TRBJ2-1; D remains unclear. The V gene's germline CDR1 is WNHNN and CDR2 SYGVQD (reference sequence). Trimming took 4 bases from V and 5 from J, leaving 9 bases between them. This CDR3 has 13 amino acids. The CDR3 loop reads CASSGTENNEQFF. CDR3 sequence (DNA): TGCGCCAGCAGTGGAACGGAAAACAATGAGCAGTTCTTC.

The chain carries TRBV7-9 and TRBJ2-3; TRBD1 might be the D (6 bases). Germline-derived CDR1 and CDR2 are SEHNR and FQNEAQ (reference sequence). Trimming pared 4 bases from V and 2 bases from J, leaving 19 bases between. The CDR3 contains 17 residues. CDR3 sequence (DNA): TGTGCCAGCAGCTCACCGAAACAGGGATGGAACACAGATACGCAGTATTTT. Protein product: CASSSPKQGWNTDTQYF. The full variable domain, with the rest looked up from reference TRBV7-9 and TRBJ2-3, is DTGVSQNPRHKITKRGQNVTFRCDPISEHNRLYWYRQTLGQGPEFLTYFQNEAQLEKSRLLSDRFSAERPKGSFSTLEIQRTEQGDSAMYLCASSSPKQGWNTDTQYFGPGTRLTVL.

The rearrangement joins TRBV4-3 to TRBJ2-7; D remains unclear. Trimming shortened V by 1 base and J by 2 bases, and 12 bases separated the two germline ends. Germline V gene data show CDR1 as LGHNA and CDR2 as YSLEER. This CDR3 comprises 15 residues. The CDR3 spells CASSQGVSPTYEQYF. The CDR3 DNA follows: TGCGCCAGCAGCCAAGGAGTTAGCCCAACCTACGAGCAGTACTTC.

Here the CDR3 reads CASSRENYEQYF. CDR3 bases: TGTGCCAGCAGCCGGGAAAACTACGAGCAGTACTTC. This chain links TRBV7-9 with TRBJ2-7, with D possibly matching TRBD2 (5 bases). The CDR3 consists of 12 residues. V dropped 5 bases and J dropped 3 bases, with 8 bases sitting between them. CDR1 is SEHNR, CDR2 FQNEAQ, per germline (reference sequence).

The V call is TRBV4-1, the J call TRBJ1-1; 8 nucleotides line up with TRBD1. V lost 9 bases, J lost 0 bases, and 6 bases stayed unmatched. Germline assignment: CDR1 MGHRA and CDR2 YSYEKL. This CDR3 region has 14 residues. For the CDR3, the DNA is TGCGCCAGTTCCCGGGACAGGATGAACACTGAAGCTTTCTTT. Translating gives CASSRDRMNTEAFF.

The V call is TRBV5-4, the J call TRBJ1-1; tentative D call: TRBD1 (5 bases). Trimming cost V 6 bases and J 0 bases, with 12 bases left between them. This CDR3 has 14 amino acids. Germline assignment: CDR1 SGHNT and CDR2 YYREEE (reference sequence). The CDR3 spells CASKLTEMNTEAFF. DNA of the CDR3: TGTGCCAGCAAACTGACAGAAATGAACACTGAAGCTTTCTTT.

The rearrangement joins TRBV30 to TRBJ1-1; D might be TRBD1 (6 bases). This CDR3 has 15 amino acids. CDR1 is GTSNPN and CDR2 is SVGIG in the germline V gene (reference sequence). V lost 3 bases and J lost 0, with 14 bases in between. The CDR3 sequence is CAWSQRRGLNTEAFF. The CDR3 DNA reads TGTGCCTGGAGCCAACGCAGGGGTCTGAACACTGAAGCTTTCTTT.

The gene calls are TRBV14 and TRBJ2-2, with 8 bases aligning to TRBD1. CDR3 length equals 16 residues. Germline CDR1 and CDR2: SGHDN and FVKESK. V trimming: 5 bases; J trimming: 0 bases; junction bases outside the gene matches: 5. The CDR3 region is CASSEGQGSNTGELFF. In DNA form, the CDR3 reads TGTGCCAGCAGCGAAGGACAGGGATCGAACACCGGGGAGCTGTTTTTT.

To note about this clone: A read error is the likely source, as a far larger clone sits one nucleotide away. This specimen includes other DNA sequences encoding the same CDR3. The rearrangement joins TRBV28 to TRBJ2-7; D ambiguous. CDR1 is MDHEN, CDR2 SYDVKM, per germline. The V end was cut by 4 bases, the J end by 0 bases, with 4 bases between. The CDR3 has 12 amino acids. This CDR3 is CASSSNSYEQYF. The CDR3 DNA follows: TGTGCCAGCAGTTCAAACTCCTACGAGCAGTACTTC.

In nucleotides, the CDR3 is TGTGCCAGCAGCGTAGAGGGGGAGGGTGGCACCTACAATGAGCAGTTCTTC. Translating gives CASSVEGEGGTYNEQFF. The chain joins TRBV9 to TRBJ2-1, with D possibly being TRBD2 (7 bases). Germline lookup yields CDR1 SGDLS and CDR2 YYNGEE. Trimming removed 0 bases at V and 2 bases at J, with 15 bases between. The CDR3 extends over 17 amino acids. The full variable domain, with the rest looked up from reference TRBV9 and TRBJ2-1, is DSGVTQTPKHLITATGQRVTLRCSPRSGDLSVYWYQQSLDQGLQFLIQYYNGEERAKGNILERFSAQQFPDLHSELNLSSLELGDSALYFCASSVEGEGGTYNEQFFGPGTRLTVL.

V usage is TRBV7-2 and J usage is TRBJ2-3; TRBD2 agrees at 10 bases. Germline assignment: CDR1 SGHTA and CDR2 FQGNSA. The CDR3 totals 16 residues. With 5 bases clipped from V and 4 bases from J, the junction kept 9 bases outside the gene matches. For the CDR3, the DNA is TGTGCCAGCAGCCAGACTAGCGGGTCACGTCCAGATACGCAGTATTTT. This sequence encodes CASSQTSGSRPDTQYF.

The chain carries TRBV28 and TRBJ1-1; D might be TRBD1 (6 bases). The CDR3 covers 14 residues. Germline loops: CDR1 MDHEN, CDR2 SYDVKM. Trimming pared 2 bases from V and 4 bases from J, leaving 11 bases between. The CDR3 coding sequence is TGTGCCAGCAGTTTAGAACAGGGTTTCACTGAAGCTTTCTTT. This translates into CASSLEQGFTEAFF.

The rearrangement joins TRBV9 to TRBJ2-1; D may correspond to TRBD1 or TRBD2 (5 bases each). Germline lookup yields CDR1 SGDLS and CDR2 YYNGEE. CDR3 size: 15 residues. Deletions cut 0 bases from V and 6 bases from J, with 13 bases between. For the CDR3, the DNA is TGTGCCAGCAGCGTAGATGGGGGAGTGAGCAATGAGCAGTTCTTC. Protein sequence: CASSVDGGVSNEQFF.

The chain employs TRBV19 and TRBJ2-7, with unresolved D. The CDR3 covers 13 residues. CDR1 and CDR2 (germline): LNHDA, SQIVND (reference sequence). Trimming took 4 bases from V and 4 from J, leaving 11 bases between them. CDR3 residues: CASSTLPEYEQYF. The CDR3 DNA follows: TGTGCCAGTAGTACGCTCCCAGAATACGAGCAGTACTTC.

The chain is built from TRBV5-5 and TRBJ2-7, with TRBD2 as a possible D gene (6 bases). CDR3 length: 15 residues. From germline, CDR1 is SGHKS and CDR2 YYEKEE (reference sequence). The V and J ends lost 4 bases and 2 bases respectively, with 16 bases between them. CDR3 DNA sequence: TGTGCCAGCAGCACGGGGAGGTCCCCAGCCTACGAGCAGTACTTC. Encoded protein: CASSTGRSPAYEQYF.

The chain carries TRBV9 and TRBJ1-1; the D gene is possibly TRBD1 (5 bases). The CDR3 is 14 amino acids. Germline CDR1 and CDR2: SGDLS and YYNGEE. Trimming stripped 1 base from V and 8 bases from J, with 15 bases between. CDR3 loop: CASSVWGEPNEAFF. CDR3 nucleotide sequence: TGTGCCAGCAGCGTATGGGGGGAACCCAACGAAGCTTTCTTT.

V usage is TRBV14 and J usage is TRBJ2-7; 12 positions agree with TRBD2. The CDR3 extends over 15 amino acids. The germline gives CDR1 SGHDN, CDR2 FVKESK. Unmatched junction bases numbered 8, after V lost 1 base and J lost 10 bases. CDR3 DNA: TGTGCCAGCAGCCAAGTGGCTAGCGGGAGGGAAGGTCAGTACTTC. Its protein is CASSQVASGREGQYF.